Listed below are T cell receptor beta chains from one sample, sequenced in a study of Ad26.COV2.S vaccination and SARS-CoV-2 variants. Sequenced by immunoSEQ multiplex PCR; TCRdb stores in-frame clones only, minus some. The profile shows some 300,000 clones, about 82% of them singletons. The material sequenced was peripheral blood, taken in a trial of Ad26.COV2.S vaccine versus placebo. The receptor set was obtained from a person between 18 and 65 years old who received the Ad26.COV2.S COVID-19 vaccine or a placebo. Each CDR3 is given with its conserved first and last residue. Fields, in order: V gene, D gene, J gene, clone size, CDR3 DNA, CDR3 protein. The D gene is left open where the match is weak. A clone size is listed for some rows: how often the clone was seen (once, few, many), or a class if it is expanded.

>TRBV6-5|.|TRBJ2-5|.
TGTGCCAGCTCCCGACTCCCCCGGGGGAAAGAGACCCAGTACTTC
CASSRLPRGKETQYF
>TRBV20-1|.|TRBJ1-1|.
TGCAGTGCTAGTTCCAGGCTGAACACTGAAGCTTTCTTT
CSASSRLNTEAFF
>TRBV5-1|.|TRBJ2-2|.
TGCGCCAGCACGACGGTACCCAACACCGGGGAGCTGTTTTTT
CASTTVPNTGELFF
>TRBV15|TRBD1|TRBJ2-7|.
TGTGCCACCAGCCTACACAGGGGGCAGCAGTACTTC
CATSLHRGQQYF
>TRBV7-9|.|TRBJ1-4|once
TGTGCCAGCAGTTTAACCTCCCTTGGGGCCCGCAATGAAAAACTGTTTTTT
CASSLTSLGARNEKLFF
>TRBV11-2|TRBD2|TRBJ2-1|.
TGTGCCACCACTGGTACTAGCGCATACAATGAGCAGTTCTTC
CATTGTSAYNEQFF
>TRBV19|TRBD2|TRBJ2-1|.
TGTGCCAGTACGCGGGGGGCTTCCTACAATGAGCAGTTCTTC
CASTRGASYNEQFF
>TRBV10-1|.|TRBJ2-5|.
TGCGCCAGCAGTGAAGGTTTACATTTTATGGTTACCCAAGAGACCCAGTACTTC
CASSEGLHFMVTQETQYF
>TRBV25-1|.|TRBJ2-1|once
TGTGCCAGCAGACGAGGGGCAGGACTACAGTTCTTC
CASRRGAGLQFF
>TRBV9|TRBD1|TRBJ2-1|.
TGTGCCAGCAGCGCCCGGGACAGGGAATTCGATGAGCAGTTCTTC
CASSARDREFDEQFF
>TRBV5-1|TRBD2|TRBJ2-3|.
TGCGCCAGCAGCGTCGGGACTAGCGGCCTGGTACCGCAGTATTTT
CASSVGTSGLVPQYF
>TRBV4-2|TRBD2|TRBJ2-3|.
TGTGCCAGCAGCAGAGGCCCTAGCGGGGGTAGCACAGATACGCAGTATTTT
CASSRGPSGGSTDTQYF
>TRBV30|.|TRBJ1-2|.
TGTGCCTGGAGTGGTGAAGGCTACACCTTC
CAWSGEGYTF
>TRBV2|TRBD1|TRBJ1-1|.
TGTGCCAGCAGTATCCTCGCAGGGGGCGCAACTGAAGCTTTCTTT
CASSILAGGATEAFF
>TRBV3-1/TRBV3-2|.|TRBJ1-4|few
TGTGCCAGCAGCCCGGATATAAGGGCTAATGAAAAACTGTTTTTT
CASSPDIRANEKLFF
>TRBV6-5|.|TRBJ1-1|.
TGTGCCAGCAGTTTAAACTGGGGATCTGAAGCTTTCTTT
CASSLNWGSEAFF
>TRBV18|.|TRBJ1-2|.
TGTGCCAGCTCACCACCAGGGGGTAATGGCTACACCTTC
CASSPPGGNGYTF